This T cell receptor (beta chain) derives from a study of regulatory T cells in long-lasting Graves disease. Whole-study findings and limits: Persistent patients shared more public clonotypes (over 2,500) than new patients (approximately 900).

This CDR3 comprises 14 residues. Germline CDR1 and CDR2: SGHDT and YYEEEE. The V and J ends lost 4 bases and 0 bases respectively, with 8 bases between them. CDR3-region Arm-PCR and iRepertoire HTBI primers produced the TCR beta libraries. Authors' data handling: Identified across the samples were around 62 TRBV segments and 13 to 15 TRBJ segments. MiXCR, run by TCRdb on the multiplex PCR reads, gives a single entry per CDR3 protein. The V and J calls and clone size come from TCRdb's table, not from the authors' own analysis. The data contain around 500,000 distinct CDR3 sequences, 12% of them singletons. Of note for this clonotype: The antigen remains undetermined.

The time point was: newly diagnosed GD, antithyroid drugs for less than 3 months. From RNA extracted from PBMCs, the TCR library was made. These same data were also listed under a study on T cells in Graves' hyperthyroidism and ophthalmopathy.

Source: peripheral blood mononuclear cells (PBMCs), taken at new diagnosis, from a patient treated with antithyroid drugs. V usage is TRBV5-6 and J usage is TRBJ2-1; D call uncertain. The sequence was obtained from a woman between 25 and 40 years old with Graves disease. CDR3 region: CASSLPSSYNEQFF. The CDR3 DNA follows: TGTGCCAGCAGCCTCCCGAGCTCCTACAATGAGCAGTTCTTC.